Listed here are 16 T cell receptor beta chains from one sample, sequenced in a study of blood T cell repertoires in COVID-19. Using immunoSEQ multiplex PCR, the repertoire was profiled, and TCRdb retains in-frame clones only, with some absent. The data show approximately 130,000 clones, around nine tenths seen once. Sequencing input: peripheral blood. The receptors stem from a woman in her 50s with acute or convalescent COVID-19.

This CDR3 is CASSGTGGEQYF. In nucleotides, the CDR3 is TGTGCCAGCAGCGGGACAGGGGGTGAGCAGTACTTC. The rearrangement links TRBV7-9 to TRBJ2-7, with 11 bases lining up with TRBD1. Per germline, CDR1 SEHNR and CDR2 FQNEAQ (reference sequence). V lost 5 bases to trimming and J lost 7 bases; unmatched junction nucleotides: 1. The length of the CDR3 is 12 residues.

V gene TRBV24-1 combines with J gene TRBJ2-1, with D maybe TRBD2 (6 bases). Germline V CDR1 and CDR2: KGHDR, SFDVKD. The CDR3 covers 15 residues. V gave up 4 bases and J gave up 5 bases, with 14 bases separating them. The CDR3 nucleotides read TGTGCCACCAGTGACCATAGCGGACTTGACAATGAGCAGTTCTTC. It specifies CATSDHSGLDNEQFF.

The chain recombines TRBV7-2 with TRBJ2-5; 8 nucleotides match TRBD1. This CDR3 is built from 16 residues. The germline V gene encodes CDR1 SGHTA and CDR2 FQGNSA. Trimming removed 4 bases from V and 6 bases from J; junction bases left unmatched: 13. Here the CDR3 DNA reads TGTGCCAGCAGCTCCCAGACAGGGGCCGGCGAGAAGACCCAGTACTTC. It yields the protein CASSSQTGAGEKTQYF. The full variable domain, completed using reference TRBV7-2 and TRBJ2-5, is GAGVSQSPSNKVTEKGKDVELRCDPISGHTALYWYRQSLGQGLEFLIYFQGNSAPDKSGLPSDRFSAERTGGSVSTLTIQRTQQEDSAVYLCASSSQTGAGEKTQYFGPGTRLLVL.

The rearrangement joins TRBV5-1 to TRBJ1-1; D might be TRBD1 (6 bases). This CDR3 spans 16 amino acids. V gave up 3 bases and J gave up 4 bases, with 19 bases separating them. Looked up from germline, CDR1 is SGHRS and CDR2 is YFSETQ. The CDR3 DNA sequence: TGCGCCAGCAGCTCCCAGACTCTGGGGGCTTCCACTGAAGCTTTCTTT. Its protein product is CASSSQTLGASTEAFF.

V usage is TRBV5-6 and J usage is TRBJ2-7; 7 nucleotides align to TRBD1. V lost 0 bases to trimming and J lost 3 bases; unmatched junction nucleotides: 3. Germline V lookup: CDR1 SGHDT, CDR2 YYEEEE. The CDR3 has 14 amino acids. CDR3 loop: CASSLGTGHYEQYF. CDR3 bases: TGTGCCAGCAGCTTGGGGACAGGCCACTACGAGCAGTACTTC.

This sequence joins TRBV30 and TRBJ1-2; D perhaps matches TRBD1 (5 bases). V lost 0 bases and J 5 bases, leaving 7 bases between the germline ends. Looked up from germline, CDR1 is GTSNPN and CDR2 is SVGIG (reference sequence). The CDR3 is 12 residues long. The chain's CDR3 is CAWSVGVYGYTF. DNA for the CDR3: TGTGCCTGGAGTGTAGGGGTATATGGCTACACCTTC.

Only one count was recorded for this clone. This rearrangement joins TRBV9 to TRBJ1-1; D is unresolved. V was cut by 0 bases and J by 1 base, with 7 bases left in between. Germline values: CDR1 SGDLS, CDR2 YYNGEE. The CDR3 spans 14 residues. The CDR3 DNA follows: TGTGCCAGCAGCGTAGGGGCCCAGAACACTGAAGCTTTCTTT. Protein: CASSVGAQNTEAFF.

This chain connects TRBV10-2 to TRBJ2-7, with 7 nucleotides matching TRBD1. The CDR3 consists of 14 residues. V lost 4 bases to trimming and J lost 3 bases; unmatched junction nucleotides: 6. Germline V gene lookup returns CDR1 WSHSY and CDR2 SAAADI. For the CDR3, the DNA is TGCGCCAGCAGTGGAATACAGGGGTACTACGAGCAGTACTTC. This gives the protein CASSGIQGYYEQYF.

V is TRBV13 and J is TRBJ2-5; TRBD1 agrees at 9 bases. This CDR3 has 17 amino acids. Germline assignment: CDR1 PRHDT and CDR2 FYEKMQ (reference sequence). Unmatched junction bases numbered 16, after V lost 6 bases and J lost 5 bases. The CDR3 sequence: CASSKRGRDRALETQYF. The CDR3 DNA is TGTGCCAGCAGTAAGCGGGGCCGGGACAGGGCATTGGAGACCCAGTACTTC.

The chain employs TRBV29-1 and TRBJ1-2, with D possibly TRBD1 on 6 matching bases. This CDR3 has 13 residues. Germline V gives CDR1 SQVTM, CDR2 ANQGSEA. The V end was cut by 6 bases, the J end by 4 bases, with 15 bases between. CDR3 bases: TGCAGCGTCCACAGGGATACTGGCTATGGCTACACCTTC. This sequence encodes CSVHRDTGYGYTF.

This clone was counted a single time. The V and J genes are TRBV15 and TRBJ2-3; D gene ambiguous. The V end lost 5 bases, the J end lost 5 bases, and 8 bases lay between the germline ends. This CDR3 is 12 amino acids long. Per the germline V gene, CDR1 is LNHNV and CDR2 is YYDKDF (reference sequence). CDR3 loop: CATSPFGDTQYF. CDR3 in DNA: TGTGCCACCAGCCCGTTCGGAGATACGCAGTATTTT.

CDR3: CASSNVRTFNEKLFF. CDR3 nucleotides: TGTGCCAGTAGTAACGTCAGGACATTTAATGAAAAACTGTTTTTT. The chain joins TRBV19 to TRBJ1-4, with D tentatively TRBD1 (5 bases). Germline CDR1 and CDR2: LNHDA and SQIVND (reference sequence). V was cut by 4 bases and J by 4 bases, with 13 bases left in between. The CDR3 has 15 amino acids.

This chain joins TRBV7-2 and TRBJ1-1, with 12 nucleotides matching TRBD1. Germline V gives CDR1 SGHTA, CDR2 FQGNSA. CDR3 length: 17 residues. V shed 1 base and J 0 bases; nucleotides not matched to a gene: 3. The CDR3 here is CASSLVGTGGMNTEAFF. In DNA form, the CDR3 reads TGTGCCAGCAGCTTAGTAGGGACAGGGGGCATGAACACTGAAGCTTTCTTT.

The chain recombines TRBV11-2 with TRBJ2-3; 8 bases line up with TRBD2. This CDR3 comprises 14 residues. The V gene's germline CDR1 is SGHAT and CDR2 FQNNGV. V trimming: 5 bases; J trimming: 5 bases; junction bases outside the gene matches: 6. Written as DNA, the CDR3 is TGTGCCAGCAGCCCGGGACTAGGGGGAGATACGCAGTATTTT. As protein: CASSPGLGGDTQYF.

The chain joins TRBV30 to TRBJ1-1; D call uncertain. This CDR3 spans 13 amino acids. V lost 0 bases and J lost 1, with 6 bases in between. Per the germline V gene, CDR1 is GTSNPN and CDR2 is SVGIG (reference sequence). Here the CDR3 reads CAWSVHTNTEAFF. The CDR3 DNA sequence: TGTGCCTGGAGTGTACATACGAACACTGAAGCTTTCTTT.

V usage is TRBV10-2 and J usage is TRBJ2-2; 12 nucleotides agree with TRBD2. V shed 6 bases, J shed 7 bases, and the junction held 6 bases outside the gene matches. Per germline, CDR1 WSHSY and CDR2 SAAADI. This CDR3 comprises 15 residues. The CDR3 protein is CASRGLAGSDGELFF. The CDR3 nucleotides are TGCGCCAGCAGAGGACTAGCGGGGAGCGACGGGGAGCTGTTTTTT.